This is a list of T cell receptor beta chains from one sample in a study of blood T cells in healthy people across ages. TCRdb independently ran MiXCR on the 5' RACE reads; one entry per CDR3 protein. This sample carries just over 1 million distinct CDR3 sequences, 40% to 55% of them seen once, and the ten largest clones take about 20%. Input material: blood. These receptors all stem from a woman aged 55-70 years in good health. The CDR3 runs from the conserved cysteine through the conserved F or W. D genes are given only for firm matches. The size of a clone is reported for some rows only, either as once, few or many, or as a class for expanded clones.

j_gene	abundance	d_gene	v_gene	CDR3nt	CDR3aa
TRBJ2-1	.	TRBD1	TRBV6-1	TGTGCCAGCAGTGTCGGCAGGGGGACAGGGGAGCAGTTCTTC	CASSVGRGTGEQFF
TRBJ2-7	.	TRBD2	TRBV12-3/TRBV12-4	TGTGCCAGCATTCGAGCGGGAGCGGACAATGAGCAGTACTTC	CASIRAGADNEQYF
TRBJ1-2	few	.	TRBV16	TGTGCCAGCAGCCAGACCCCAGGGGCCAACTATGGCTACACCTTC	CASSQTPGANYGYTF
TRBJ2-5	few	.	TRBV12-3/TRBV12-4	TGTGCCAGCAGTTTGATCGGGTCGAGGGAGACCCAGTACTTC	CASSLIGSRETQYF
TRBJ1-5	.	.	TRBV20-1	TGCAGTGCTAGCCCGGGGGGGGCTCATCAGCCCCAGCATTTT	CSASPGGAHQPQHF
TRBJ2-6	.	.	TRBV19	TGTGCCAGTAGAGACGGACAGTACTCTGGGGCCAACGTCCTGACTTTC	CASRDGQYSGANVLTF
TRBJ2-5	many	.	TRBV15	TGTGCCACCAGCTTGGGTCGGCAGGCGACCCAGTACTTC	CATSLGRQATQYF
TRBJ2-6	.	.	TRBV21-1	TGTGCCAGCAGCAAACATCCACCCGTTCCTGGGGCCAACGTCCTGACTTTC	CASSKHPPVPGANVLTF
TRBJ2-5	.	TRBD2	TRBV3-1	TGTGCCAGCAGACGCACCCCTCCCACTAGCGGACGCCAAGAGACCCAGTACTTC	CASRRTPPTSGRQETQYF
TRBJ2-7	.	.	TRBV15	TGTGCCACCAGCAGAACGACAGACTCCTACGAGCAGTACTTC	CATSRTTDSYEQYF
TRBJ2-7	.	.	TRBV15	TGTGCCACCAGCAGTTGGCAGGGGTCGGGCTACAATGAGCAGTACTTC	CATSSWQGSGYNEQYF